A selection of T cell receptor beta chains follows, all from one sample in a study of T cells in Graves' hyperthyroidism and ophthalmopathy. TCRdb fed the multiplex PCR reads into MiXCR, producing one record per CDR3 protein. The table includes roughly 380,000 distinct CDR3 sequences, 18% detected once. Material for sequencing was blood. These receptors all come from a middle-aged woman with Graves' ophthalmopathy. The CDR3 runs from the conserved cysteine through the conserved F or W. D genes are given only for firm matches. Clone size is not always given. Where it is, it says once, few, many or a class for expanded clones.

D	size	J	V	length	CDR3	DNA
.	.	TRBJ2-7	TRBV5-1	15	CASSLGAQSSYEQYF	TGCGCCAGCAGCCTTGGAGCCCAGAGCTCCTACGAGCAGTACTTC
.	.	TRBJ1-1	TRBV30	15	CAWSPGLGSNTEACF	TGTGCCTGGAGCCCGGGACTGGGTTCGAACACTGAAGCTTGCTTT
.	many	TRBJ2-3	TRBV25-1	17	CASSEYFPGPSTDTQYF	TGTGCCAGCAGTGAATATTTCCCAGGGCCGAGCACAGATACGCAGTATTTT
.	many	TRBJ1-2	TRBV6-2/TRBV6-3	12	CASRTYSGGYTF	TGTGCCAGCAGGACTTACAGCGGCGGCTACACCTTC
TRBD2	many	TRBJ2-7	TRBV11-2	15	CASRRLGGRDYEQYF	TGTGCCAGCAGGCGCCTGGGCGGGAGGGACTACGAGCAGTACTTC
.	many	TRBJ1-1	TRBV29-1	13	CSVPGPRNTEAFF	TGCAGCGTTCCCGGGCCCAGGAACACTGAAGCTTTCTTT
.	many	TRBJ1-5	TRBV29-1	14	CSVSRDTSNQPQHF	TGCAGCGTCTCCCGGGACACTAGCAATCAGCCCCAGCATTTT
.	many	TRBJ2-2	TRBV19	15	CASSIRLINPGELFF	TGTGCCAGTAGTATCCGGCTAATCAACCCCGGGGAGCTGTTTTTT
.	many	TRBJ1-1	TRBV28	14	CASSSPTGNTEAFF	TGTGCCAGCAGCTCCCCCACAGGAAATACTGAAGCTTTCTTT
.	many	TRBJ2-5	TRBV9	15	CASSVTSQAAETQYF	TGTGCCAGCAGCGTAACGTCACAGGCGGCCGAGACCCAGTACTTC
.	many	TRBJ1-2	TRBV7-8	12	CASMGGAYGYTF	TGTGCCAGCATGGGGGGTGCCTATGGCTACACCTTC
.	few	TRBJ2-7	TRBV19	14	CASSKLVVFYEQYF	TGTGCCAGTAGTAAATTGGTTGTATTCTACGAGCAGTACTTC
.	few	TRBJ2-7	TRBV11-2	14	CASRPEGSSYEQYF	TGTGCCAGCAGGCCCGAGGGGAGCTCCTACGAGCAGTACTTC
TRBD1	many	TRBJ2-7	TRBV6-2/TRBV6-3	18	CASSSTWDWTGVGYEQYF	TGTGCCAGCAGTTCTACGTGGGACTGGACAGGGGTGGGCTACGAGCAGTACTTC
TRBD1	.	TRBJ2-7	TRBV18	13	CASSPLGQVEQYF	TGTGCCAGCTCACCATTAGGACAGGTCGAGCAGTACTTC
.	.	TRBJ1-1	TRBV6-2/TRBV6-3	18	CASSYRRGPMGVNTEAFF	TGTGCCAGCAGTTATCGCCGTGGACCCATGGGAGTGAACACTGAAGCTTTCTTT
.	many	TRBJ1-1	TRBV28	15	CASSLVGGVATEAFF	TGTGCCAGCAGTTTAGTTGGGGGAGTAGCCACTGAAGCTTTCTTT
.	.	TRBJ1-1	TRBV5-1	14	CASSLSPGSEMAFF	TGCGCCAGCAGCTTGTCACCGGGATCGGAAATGGCTTTCTTT
.	.	TRBJ2-2	TRBV12-3/TRBV12-4	14	CASLLAGSGGELFF	TGTGCCAGCCTCCTGGCGGGATCAGGCGGGGAGCTGTTTTTT
.	many	TRBJ1-1	TRBV20-1	13	CSASNSMNTEAFF	TGCAGTGCTAGTAACAGTATGAACACTGAAGCTTTCTTT
TRBD2	few	TRBJ2-7	TRBV6-1	15	CASSENSGSVYEQYF	TGTGCCAGCAGTGAAAACAGCGGGAGTGTCTACGAGCAGTACTTC
.	.	TRBJ1-6	TRBV15	17	CATSRKLASSYNSPLHF	TGTGCCACCAGCAGAAAGCTTGCAAGCTCCTATAATTCACCCCTCCACTTT
TRBD2	.	TRBJ2-7	TRBV10-3	15	CAISGRASGTYEQYF	TGTGCCATCAGTGGGCGGGCTAGCGGAACCTACGAGCAGTACTTC
TRBD2	.	TRBJ2-5	TRBV6-2/TRBV6-3	15	CASATKREGSETQYF	TGTGCCAGCGCGACCAAGCGGGAGGGCTCGGAGACCCAGTACTTC
.	many	TRBJ2-4	TRBV2	14	CASSGWGAKNIQYF	TGTGCCAGCAGTGGCTGGGGGGCCAAAAACATTCAGTACTTC
.	many	TRBJ2-3	TRBV27	11	CASRDIDTQYF	TGTGCCAGCAGGGATATAGATACGCAGTATTTT
TRBD1	many	TRBJ2-5	TRBV28	16	CASGGWTGGVGETQYF	TGTGCCAGCGGGGGATGGACAGGGGGCGTTGGGGAGACCCAGTACTTC
.	many	TRBJ2-1	TRBV7-9	17	CASSSNIQGFSYNEQFF	TGTGCCAGCAGCTCGAATATACAGGGATTTTCCTACAATGAGCAGTTCTTC
.	many	TRBJ1-5	TRBV28	13	CASLLGVNQPQHF	TGTGCCAGCCTCCTCGGGGTCAATCAGCCCCAGCATTTT
TRBD2	many	TRBJ2-7	TRBV20-1	16	CSARERLAGTSYEQYF	TGCAGTGCTAGAGAACGACTAGCGGGAACCTCCTACGAGCAGTACTTC
.	many	TRBJ1-2	TRBV5-6	15	CASSLGATGPYGYTF	TGTGCCAGCAGCTTGGGAGCGACAGGACCGTATGGCTACACCTTC
.	many	TRBJ2-7	TRBV6-2/TRBV6-3	13	CASSRTNSYEQYF	TGTGCCAGCAGCCGGACTAACTCCTACGAGCAGTACTTC
.	many	TRBJ1-2	TRBV11-2	18	CASSLLSGPRYNPYGYTF	TGTGCCAGCAGCTTACTTTCAGGCCCAAGATACAACCCCTATGGCTACACCTTC
TRBD2	many	TRBJ2-2	TRBV11-2	16	CASSLGSGGRTGELFF	TGTGCCAGCAGCTTAGGTTCGGGAGGGAGGACCGGGGAGCTGTTTTTT
.	many	TRBJ1-5	TRBV10-3	15	CAISEKGQAVQPQHF	TGTGCCATCAGTGAGAAGGGTCAGGCGGTTCAGCCCCAGCATTTT
TRBD2	.	TRBJ2-5	TRBV27	13	CASSPPGGETQYF	TGTGCCAGCAGTCCCCCGGGGGGAGAGACCCAGTACTTC
TRBD2	many	TRBJ2-2	TRBV11-3	13	CASSSGLAGELFF	TGTGCCAGCAGCTCGGGACTAGCCGGGGAGCTGTTTTTT
TRBD1	.	TRBJ2-7	TRBV6-1	12	CASRFGTAEQYF	TGTGCCAGCAGATTCGGGACAGCCGAGCAGTACTTC
.	many	TRBJ2-7	TRBV30	13	CAWSVYIRDEQYF	TGTGCCTGGAGTGTATATATCAGGGACGAGCAGTACTTC
.	many	TRBJ1-1	TRBV30	16	CAWSVWGTSQYTEAFF	TGTGCCTGGAGTGTATGGGGGACTAGTCAATACACTGAAGCTTTCTTT
.	many	TRBJ2-2	TRBV28	13	CASSTDRSGELFF	TGTGCCAGCAGTACCGACAGGTCCGGGGAGCTGTTTTTT
.	medium-sized	TRBJ2-5	TRBV28	14	CASSNPGMGETQYF	TGTGCCAGCAGTAATCCAGGGATGGGGGAGACCCAGTACTTC
TRBD2	many	TRBJ2-7	TRBV6-2/TRBV6-3	16	CASSYKAGVASYEQYF	TGTGCCAGCAGTTACAAAGCGGGAGTCGCGTCCTACGAGCAGTACTTC
.	many	TRBJ1-3	TRBV11-2	16	CASSFSSGEAGNTIYF	TGTGCCAGCAGCTTTTCTTCGGGGGAAGCTGGAAACACCATATATTTT
.	few	TRBJ1-1	TRBV10-3	15	CAISLEPQDSTEAFF	TGTGCCATCAGCCTCGAACCCCAGGATTCCACTGAAGCTTTCTTT
.	many	TRBJ1-5	TRBV10-3	13	CAISEGFGQPQHF	TGTGCCATCAGTGAGGGGTTCGGTCAGCCCCAGCATTTT
.	.	TRBJ2-2	TRBV6-1	12	CASRRGSGELFF	TGTGCCAGCAGGCGGGGATCCGGGGAGCTGTTTTTT
TRBD1	many	TRBJ1-5	TRBV30	14	CAWSLGTANQPQHF	TGTGCCTGGAGTTTAGGGACAGCAAATCAGCCCCAGCATTTT
.	many	TRBJ1-3	TRBV6-5	15	CASSYGGDRWNTIYF	TGTGCCAGCAGTTACGGGGGGGATCGGTGGAACACCATATATTTT
.	many	TRBJ1-1	TRBV16	15	CASSHRGKGRTEAFF	TGTGCCAGCAGCCATCGGGGGAAGGGGAGGACTGAAGCTTTCTTT
TRBD1	many	TRBJ2-7	TRBV13	16	CASSAQGQGYPYEQYF	TGTGCCAGCAGCGCCCAAGGACAGGGATACCCTTACGAGCAGTACTTC
.	few	TRBJ1-5	TRBV7-2	15	CASSFLLPPNQPQHF	TGTGCCAGCAGCTTTCTGTTGCCTCCCAATCAGCCCCAGCATTTT
.	many	TRBJ1-1	TRBV5-4	13	CASSLEGRVEAFF	TGTGCCAGCAGCTTGGAGGGGCGCGTTGAAGCTTTCTTT
TRBD2	.	TRBJ2-7	TRBV5-1	17	CASSLRGLAQGSYEQYF	TGCGCCAGCAGCCTCAGAGGACTAGCCCAAGGCTCCTACGAGCAGTACTTC
TRBD2	many	TRBJ2-5	TRBV6-5	16	CASSSGTTTYQETQYF	TGTGCCAGCAGTTCCGGGACTACCACGTACCAAGAGACCCAGTACTTC
TRBD1	many	TRBJ1-5	TRBV6-5	14	CASSIGTENQPQRF	TGTGCCAGCAGCATTGGGACAGAAAATCAGCCCCAGCGTTTT
.	many	TRBJ1-5	TRBV28	14	CATGDPSGNQPQHF	TGTGCCACAGGGGACCCGAGCGGCAATCAGCCCCAGCATTTT
TRBD1	many	TRBJ2-5	TRBV6-2/TRBV6-3	15	CASRSDPGGRETQYF	TGTGCCAGCAGAAGCGATCCAGGGGGCAGGGAGACCCAGTACTTC
.	.	TRBJ2-5	TRBV7-3	13	CASSLDYSETQYF	TGTGCCAGCAGCTTAGACTACTCAGAGACCCAGTACTTC